These 20 T cell receptor beta chains share one sample of origin, sequenced in a study of response to subunit inactivated influenza vaccine. MiXCR, applied by TCRdb to the RT-PCR reads, yields one record per CDR3 protein. The profile shows a few hundred thousand distinct CDR3 sequences, around 10% of them singletons. These same records also appear under a second study, on T cells expressing NK-cell markers. That investigation notes: Making the TCR beta cDNA relied on 5'RACE template switching with UMIs.

The specimen comprised PBMCs from blood, sampled on the day of vaccination. Source of these receptors: a man aged 45 to 65 who received an inactivated influenza vaccine.

This clonotype was detected ten times or more. This chain connects TRBV12-3 or TRBV12-4 to TRBJ1-4; 7 bases fit TRBD1. The CDR3 contains 15 residues. The V segment lost 6 bases and the J segment 1 base; nucleotides outside the gene matches: 5. CDR3 in amino acids: CASRRTGVTNEKLFF. The CDR3, as DNA: TGTGCCAGCAGACGTACAGGGGTAACTAATGAAAAACTGTTTTTT.

This clonotype showed up many times. The rearrangement joins TRBV4-2 to TRBJ2-7; TRBD1 matches at 10 bases. With V trimmed by 8 bases and J by 6 bases, 4 bases remained unmatched. Germline V gene lookup returns CDR1 LGHNA and CDR2 YNFKEQ. This CDR3 contains 12 residues. The CDR3 region is CASSGQGGEQYF. The CDR3 nucleotides are TGTGCCAGCTCTGGACAGGGGGGCGAGCAGTACTTC.

The chain links TRBV2 to TRBJ2-2, with D possibly matching TRBD2 (5 bases). The V end was cut by 4 bases, the J end by 6 bases, with 9 bases between. CDR1 and CDR2 (germline): SNHLY, FYNNEI. The length of the CDR3 is 13 residues. Written as DNA, the CDR3 is TGTGCCAGCAGTGTGAGGGTACCCGGGGAGCTGTTTTTT. It is translated as CASSVRVPGELFF. The whole variable domain, remainder taken from reference TRBV2 and TRBJ2-2, is EPEVTQTPSHQVTQMGQEVILRCVPISNHLYFYWYRQILGQKVEFLVSFYNNEISEKSEIFDDQFSVERPDGSNFTLKIRSTKLEDSAMYFCASSVRVPGELFFGEGSRLTVL.

The gene calls are TRBV5-1 and TRBJ2-7; D gene unclear. Germline loops: CDR1 SGHRS, CDR2 YFSETQ. The CDR3 sequence is 12 residues long. The ends were cut back, 1 base at V and 7 bases at J, with 9 bases in the middle. The CDR3 DNA sequence: TGCGCCAGCAGCTTGTTGATAGGGGAGCAGTACTTC. Its protein is CASSLLIGEQYF.

This clonotype was counted a few times. The V call is TRBV5-6, the J call TRBJ2-5, with 8 bases that match TRBD1. The length of the CDR3 is 15 residues. The germline V gene has CDR1 SGHDT and CDR2 YYEEEE. Trimming at V came to 3 bases and at J to 5 bases, leaving 9 bases not matched to a gene. As DNA, the CDR3 is TGTGCCAGCAGCTCTCCAGGGGGCATAGGGGAGACCCAGTACTTC. It specifies CASSSPGGIGETQYF.

The chain couples TRBV4-2 to TRBJ1-5; D is ambiguous. Germline V gene data show CDR1 as LGHNA and CDR2 as YNFKEQ. This CDR3 spans 15 amino acids. V was trimmed by 2 bases and J by 4 bases, leaving 12 bases between them. In DNA, the CDR3 is TGTGCCAGCAGCCAAAGCTCAGGAGGGAATCAGCCCCAGCATTTT. Residues: CASSQSSGGNQPQHF.

This chain connects TRBV20-1 to TRBJ2-5, with 7 bases fitting TRBD1. V gave up 5 bases and J gave up 3 bases; unmatched junction bases: 9. Germline V lookup: CDR1 DFQATT, CDR2 SNEGSKA (reference sequence). CDR3 length: 14 residues. The DNA for the CDR3 is TGCAGTGCTCGCGACGGGACAGTAAAAGAGACCCAGTACTTC. Encoded protein: CSARDGTVKETQYF.

This clonotype was detected only a few times. The chain has TRBV20-1 and TRBJ1-5, with D perhaps TRBD1 (5 bases). V dropped 3 bases and J dropped 3 bases, with 12 bases sitting between them. The CDR3 sequence is 14 residues long. CDR1 and CDR2 from the germline V gene are DFQATT and SNEGSKA (reference sequence). CDR3 DNA sequence: TGCAGTGCTAGGCAGGGACGGATCAATCAGCCCCAGCATTTT. Its protein product is CSARQGRINQPQHF.

The chain is built from TRBV7-2 and TRBJ2-1; D not certain. The germline gives CDR1 SGHTA, CDR2 FQGNSA. Trimming stripped 3 bases from V and 5 bases from J, with 11 bases between. There are 14 residues in the CDR3. CDR3 amino acids: CASSLSGLHNEQFF. CDR3 DNA sequence: TGTGCCAGCAGCTTGTCCGGGCTCCACAATGAGCAGTTCTTC.

This clonotype turned up a few times. The chain has TRBV10-2 and TRBJ2-2; TRBD2 is a possible D gene (5 bases). Germline loops: CDR1 WSHSY, CDR2 SAAADI. The V end lost 4 bases, the J end lost 0 bases, and 9 bases lay between the germline ends. This CDR3 contains 15 residues. The CDR3 region is CASSGTSPNTGELFF. The CDR3, as DNA: TGCGCCAGCAGTGGGACTTCTCCGAACACCGGGGAGCTGTTTTTT.

The V call is TRBV5-1, the J call TRBJ2-7; TRBD1 aligns across 9 bases. CDR1 is SGHRS and CDR2 is YFSETQ in the germline V gene. The CDR3 has 15 residues. The junction had 8 bases not matched to a gene; V was cut back by 4 bases and J by 3 bases. The CDR3 here is CASSNPGQGFYEQYF. CDR3 sequence (DNA): TGCGCCAGCAGCAATCCGGGACAGGGATTCTACGAGCAGTACTTC.

This clonotype was observed a few times. V gene TRBV18 combines with J gene TRBJ1-4; D is possibly TRBD1 (6 bases). This CDR3 region has 14 residues. Germline V gene lookup returns CDR1 KGHSH and CDR2 LQKENI. Between the trimmed V and J ends, which lost 3 bases and 8 bases, there was a span of 13 bases. CDR3 sequence reads: CASSPRGGREKLFF. The CDR3 nucleotides are TGTGCCAGCTCACCTCGAGGGGGGAGAGAAAAACTGTTTTTT.

This clonotype appeared a few times. The J gene is TRBJ1-1, the V gene TRBV20-1; TRBD1 aligns across 9 bases. Germline-derived CDR1 and CDR2 are DFQATT and SNEGSKA (reference sequence). Trimming cost V 3 bases and J 0 bases; bases outside gene matches: 5. The CDR3 extends over 15 amino acids. As DNA, the CDR3 is TGCAGTGCTAGTAGCGGGACAGGGCTGAACACTGAAGCTTTCTTT. This codes for CSASSGTGLNTEAFF.

This clonotype was detected only a few times. V gene TRBV30 combines with J gene TRBJ2-1, with 10 bases identical to TRBD1. The CDR3 runs to 15 residues. CDR1 is GTSNPN, CDR2 SVGIG, per germline (reference sequence). The V gene end was trimmed by 1 base and the J gene end by 6 bases; junction bases not matched to a gene: 6. Here the CDR3 reads CAWSGLWDRGNEQFF. The CDR3 DNA reads as TGTGCCTGGAGTGGACTTTGGGACAGGGGCAATGAGCAGTTCTTC.

The chain couples TRBV6-1 to TRBJ2-5; no clear D. Trimming removed 0 bases at V and 0 bases at J, with 5 bases between. Germline V gene lookup returns CDR1 MNHNS and CDR2 SASEGT. This CDR3 spans 14 amino acids. Written as DNA, the CDR3 is TGTGCCAGCAGTGAAGCGGCGTACCAAGAGACCCAGTACTTC. Protein sequence: CASSEAAYQETQYF.

This clonotype was detected only a few times. The chain is built from TRBV5-1 and TRBJ2-7, with 11 bases that match TRBD1. V shed 4 bases, J shed 2 bases, and the junction held 8 bases outside the gene matches. CDR3 length equals 16 residues. Germline lookup yields CDR1 SGHRS and CDR2 YFSETQ. Written as DNA, the CDR3 is TGCGCCAGCAGCACCGGACAGGGGGCGACCACCTACGAGCAGTACTTC. Translated: CASSTGQGATTYEQYF.

The chain carries TRBV28 and TRBJ2-3; D remains unclear. The CDR3 is made up of 14 amino acids. Per the germline V gene, CDR1 is MDHEN and CDR2 is SYDVKM. V gave up 4 bases and J gave up 1 base, with 9 bases separating them. The CDR3 protein is CASSWVLRTDTQYF. In DNA, the CDR3 is TGTGCCAGCAGTTGGGTTCTTCGCACAGATACGCAGTATTTT. The complete variable domain, with remaining parts taken from reference TRBV28 and TRBJ2-3, reads DVKVTQSSRYLVKRTGEKVFLECVQDMDHENMFWYRQDPGLGLRLIYFSYDVKMKEKGDIPEGYSVSREKKERFSLILESASTNQTSMYLCASSWVLRTDTQYFGPGTRLTVL.

This clonotype was recorded many times. The chain uses TRBV4-2 and TRBJ2-1; no definite D call. The germline V gene has CDR1 LGHNA and CDR2 YNFKEQ. V was shortened by 0 bases and J by 7 bases, with 10 bases between the two germline ends. The CDR3 has 14 amino acids. In DNA form, the CDR3 reads TGTGCCAGCAGCCAAGAGTTGAGTTTTAATGAGCAGTTCTTC. It translates to CASSQELSFNEQFF.

This clonotype was detected many times. This chain links TRBV28 with TRBJ1-5, with unresolved D. With 0 bases removed from V and 11 bases from J, the gap between germline ends came to 11 bases. The V gene's germline CDR1 is MDHEN and CDR2 SYDVKM. This CDR3 region has 13 residues. The CDR3 spells CASSLWGRETQHF. CDR3 nucleotide sequence: TGTGCCAGCAGTTTATGGGGTAGAGAGACCCAGCATTTT.

This clonotype was recorded a few times. CDR3: CASTRDRVLYNEQFF. DNA for the CDR3: TGTGCCAGCACCCGGGACAGAGTTTTGTACAATGAGCAGTTCTTC. The chain links TRBV12-3 or TRBV12-4 to TRBJ2-1; the match to TRBD1 covers 7 bases. This CDR3 has 15 residues. V was clipped by 7 bases and J by 4 bases; unmatched bases: 10.